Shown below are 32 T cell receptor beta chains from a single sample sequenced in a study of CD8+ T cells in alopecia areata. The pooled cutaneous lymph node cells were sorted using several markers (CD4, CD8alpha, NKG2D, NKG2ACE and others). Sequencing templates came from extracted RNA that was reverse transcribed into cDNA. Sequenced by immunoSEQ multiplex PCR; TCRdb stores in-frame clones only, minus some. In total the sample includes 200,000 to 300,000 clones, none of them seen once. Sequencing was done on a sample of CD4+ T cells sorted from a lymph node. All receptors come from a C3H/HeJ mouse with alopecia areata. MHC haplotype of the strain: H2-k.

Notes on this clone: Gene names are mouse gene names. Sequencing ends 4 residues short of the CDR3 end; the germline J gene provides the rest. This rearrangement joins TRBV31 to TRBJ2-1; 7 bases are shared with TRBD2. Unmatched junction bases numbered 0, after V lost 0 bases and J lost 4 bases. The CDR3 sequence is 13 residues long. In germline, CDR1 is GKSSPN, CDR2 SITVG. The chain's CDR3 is CAWSLWGYAEQFF. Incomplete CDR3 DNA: TGTGCCTGGAGTCTCTGGGGGTATGCT.

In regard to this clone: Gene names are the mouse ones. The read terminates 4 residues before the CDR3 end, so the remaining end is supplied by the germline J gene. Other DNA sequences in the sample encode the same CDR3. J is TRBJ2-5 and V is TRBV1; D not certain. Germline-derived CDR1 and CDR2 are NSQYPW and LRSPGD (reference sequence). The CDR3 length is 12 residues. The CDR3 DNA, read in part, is TGCACCTGCAGTGCGGTGGAAGAC. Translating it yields CTCSAVED. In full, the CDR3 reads CTCSAVEDTQYF.

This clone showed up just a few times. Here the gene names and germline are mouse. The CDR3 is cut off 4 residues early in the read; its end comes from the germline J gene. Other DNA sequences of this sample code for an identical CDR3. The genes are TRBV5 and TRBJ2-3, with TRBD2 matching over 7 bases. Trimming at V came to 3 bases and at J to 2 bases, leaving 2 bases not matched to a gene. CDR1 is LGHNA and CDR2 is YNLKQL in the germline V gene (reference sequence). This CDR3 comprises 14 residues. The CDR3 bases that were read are TGTGCCAGCAGCCAGCTGGGGGATGCAGAA. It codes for CASSQLGDAE. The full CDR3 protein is CASSQLGDAETLYF.

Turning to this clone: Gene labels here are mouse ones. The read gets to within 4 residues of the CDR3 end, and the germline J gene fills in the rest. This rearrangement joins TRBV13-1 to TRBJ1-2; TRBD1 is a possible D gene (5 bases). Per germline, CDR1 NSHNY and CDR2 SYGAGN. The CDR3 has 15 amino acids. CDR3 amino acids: CASTPGTGGMSDYTF. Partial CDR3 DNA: TGTGCCAGCACCCCCGGGACTGGGGGGATGAGC.

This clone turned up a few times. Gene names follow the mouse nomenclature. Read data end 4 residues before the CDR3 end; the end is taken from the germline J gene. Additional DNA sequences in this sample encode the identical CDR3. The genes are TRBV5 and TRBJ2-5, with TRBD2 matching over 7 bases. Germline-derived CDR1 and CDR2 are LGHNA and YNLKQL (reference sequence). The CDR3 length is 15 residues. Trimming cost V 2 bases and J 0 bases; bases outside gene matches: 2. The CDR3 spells CASSQLGDNQDTQYF. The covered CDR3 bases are TGTGCCAGCAGCCAACTGGGGGATAACCAAGAC.

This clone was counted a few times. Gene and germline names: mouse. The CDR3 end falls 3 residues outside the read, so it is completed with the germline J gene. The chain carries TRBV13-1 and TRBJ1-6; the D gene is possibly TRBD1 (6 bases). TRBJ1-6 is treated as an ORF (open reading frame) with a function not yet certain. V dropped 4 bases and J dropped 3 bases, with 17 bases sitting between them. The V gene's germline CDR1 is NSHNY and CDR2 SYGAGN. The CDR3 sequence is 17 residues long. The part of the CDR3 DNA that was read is TGTGCCAGCAGTAAATCTCCGGGACAACTCTATAATTCGCCC. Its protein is CASSKSPGQLYNSP. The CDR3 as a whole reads CASSKSPGQLYNSPLYF.

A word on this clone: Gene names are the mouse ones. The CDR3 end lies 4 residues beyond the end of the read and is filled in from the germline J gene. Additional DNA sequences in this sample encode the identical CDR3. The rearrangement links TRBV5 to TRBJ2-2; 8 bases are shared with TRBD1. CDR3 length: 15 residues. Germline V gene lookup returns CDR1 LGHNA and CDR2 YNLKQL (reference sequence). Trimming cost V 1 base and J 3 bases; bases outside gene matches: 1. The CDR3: CASSQAGGDTGQLYF. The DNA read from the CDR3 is TGTGCCAGCAGCCAAGCAGGGGGCGACACCGGG.

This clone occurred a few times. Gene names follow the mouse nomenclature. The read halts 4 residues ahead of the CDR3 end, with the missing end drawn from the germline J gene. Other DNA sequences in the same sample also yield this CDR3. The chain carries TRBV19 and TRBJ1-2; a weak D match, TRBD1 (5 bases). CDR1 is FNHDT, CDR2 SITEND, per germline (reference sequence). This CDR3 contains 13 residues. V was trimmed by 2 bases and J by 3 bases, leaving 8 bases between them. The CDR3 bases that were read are TGTGCCAGCAGTATGGGGGGAGACTCC. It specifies CASSMGGDS. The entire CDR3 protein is CASSMGGDSDYTF. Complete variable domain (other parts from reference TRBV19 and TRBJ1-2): GGIITQTPKFLIGQEGQKLTLKCQQNFNHDTMYWYRQDSGKGLRLIYYSITENDLQKGDLSEGYDASREKKSSFSLTVTSAQKNEMAVFLCASSMGGDSDYTFGSGTRLLVI.

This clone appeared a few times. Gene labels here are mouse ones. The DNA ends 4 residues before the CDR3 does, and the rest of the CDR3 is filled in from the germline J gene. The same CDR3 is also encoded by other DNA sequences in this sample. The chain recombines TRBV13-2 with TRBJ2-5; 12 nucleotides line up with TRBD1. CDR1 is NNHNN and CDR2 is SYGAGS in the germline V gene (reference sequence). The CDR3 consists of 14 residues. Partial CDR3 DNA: TGTGCCAGCGGAGGGACAGGGGGCAAGGAC. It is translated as CASGGTGGKD. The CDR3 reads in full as CASGGTGGKDTQYF.

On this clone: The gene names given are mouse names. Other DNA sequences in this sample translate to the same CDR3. CDR3: CASSGQGTTGQLYF. CDR3 DNA, as far as it was read: TGTGCCAGCAGTGGACAGGGGACCACCGGG. The rearrangement links TRBV13-1 to TRBJ2-2, with TRBD1 matching 8 bases. The sequenced fragment ends 4 residues before the CDR3 boundary, so the rest is inferred from the germline J gene. V was clipped by 3 bases and J by 4 bases; unmatched bases: 2. Germline assignment: CDR1 NSHNY and CDR2 SYGAGN. The CDR3 loop spans 14 amino acids.

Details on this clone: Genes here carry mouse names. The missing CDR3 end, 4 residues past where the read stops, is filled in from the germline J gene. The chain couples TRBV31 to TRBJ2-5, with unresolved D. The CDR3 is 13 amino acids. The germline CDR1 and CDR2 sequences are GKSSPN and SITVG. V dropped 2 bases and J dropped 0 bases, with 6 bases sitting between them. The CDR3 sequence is CAWSSSNQDTQYF. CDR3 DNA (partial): TGTGCCTGGAGTTCCAGTAACCAAGAC.

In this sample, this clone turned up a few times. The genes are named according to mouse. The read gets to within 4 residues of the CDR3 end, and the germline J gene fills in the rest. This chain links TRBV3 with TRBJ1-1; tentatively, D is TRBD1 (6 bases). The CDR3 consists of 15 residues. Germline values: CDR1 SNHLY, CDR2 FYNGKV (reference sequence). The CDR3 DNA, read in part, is TGTGCCAGCAGCTTAGAGGCTGGGGGGGCGCGA. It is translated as CASSLEAGGAR. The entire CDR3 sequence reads CASSLEAGGAREVFF. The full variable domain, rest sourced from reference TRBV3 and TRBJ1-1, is GPKVLQIPSHQIIDMGQMVTLNCDPVSNHLYFYWYKQILGQQMEFLVNFYNGKVMEKSKLFKDQFSVERPDGSYFTLKIQPTALEDSAVYFCASSLEAGGAREVFFGKGTRLTVV.

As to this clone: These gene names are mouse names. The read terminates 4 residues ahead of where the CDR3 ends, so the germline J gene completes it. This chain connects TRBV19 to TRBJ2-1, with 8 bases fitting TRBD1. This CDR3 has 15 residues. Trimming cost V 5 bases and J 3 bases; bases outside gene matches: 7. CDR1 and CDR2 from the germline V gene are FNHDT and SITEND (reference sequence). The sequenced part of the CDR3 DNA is TGTGCCAGCAGGCCGACAGGGGCCCTCTATGCT. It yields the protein CASRPTGALYA. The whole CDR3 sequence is CASRPTGALYAEQFF. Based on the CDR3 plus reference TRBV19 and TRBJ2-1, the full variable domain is GGIITQTPKFLIGQEGQKLTLKCQQNFNHDTMYWYRQDSGKGLRLIYYSITENDLQKGDLSEGYDASREKKSSFSLTVTSAQKNEMAVFLCASRPTGALYAEQFFGPGTRLTVL.

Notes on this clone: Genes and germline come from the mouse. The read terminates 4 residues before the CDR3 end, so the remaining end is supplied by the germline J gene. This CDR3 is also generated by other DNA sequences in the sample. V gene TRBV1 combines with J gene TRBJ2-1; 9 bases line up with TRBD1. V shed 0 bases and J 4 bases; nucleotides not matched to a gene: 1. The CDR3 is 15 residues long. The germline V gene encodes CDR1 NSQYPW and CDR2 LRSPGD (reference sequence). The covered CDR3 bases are TGCACCTGCAGTGCAGATGGGACAGGGTATGCT. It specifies CTCSADGTGYA. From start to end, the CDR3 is CTCSADGTGYAEQFF.

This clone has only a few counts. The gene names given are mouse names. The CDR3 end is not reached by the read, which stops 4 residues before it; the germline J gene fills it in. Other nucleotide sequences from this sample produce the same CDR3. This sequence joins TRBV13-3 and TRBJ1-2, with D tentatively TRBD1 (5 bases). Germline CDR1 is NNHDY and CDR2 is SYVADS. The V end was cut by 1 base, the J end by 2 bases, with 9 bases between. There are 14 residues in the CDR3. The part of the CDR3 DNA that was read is TGTGCCAGCAGTGATACGGGGGGTAACTCC. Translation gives CASSDTGGNS. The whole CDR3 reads CASSDTGGNSDYTF.

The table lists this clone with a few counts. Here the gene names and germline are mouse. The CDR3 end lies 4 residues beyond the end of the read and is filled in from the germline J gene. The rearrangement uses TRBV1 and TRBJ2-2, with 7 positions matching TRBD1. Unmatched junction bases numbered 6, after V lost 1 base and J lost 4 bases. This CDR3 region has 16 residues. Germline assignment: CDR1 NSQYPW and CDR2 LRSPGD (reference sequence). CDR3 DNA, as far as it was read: TGCACCTGCAGTGCAGCTCGCCCAGGGGGCACCGGG. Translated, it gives CTCSAARPGGTG. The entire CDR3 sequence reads CTCSAARPGGTGQLYF.

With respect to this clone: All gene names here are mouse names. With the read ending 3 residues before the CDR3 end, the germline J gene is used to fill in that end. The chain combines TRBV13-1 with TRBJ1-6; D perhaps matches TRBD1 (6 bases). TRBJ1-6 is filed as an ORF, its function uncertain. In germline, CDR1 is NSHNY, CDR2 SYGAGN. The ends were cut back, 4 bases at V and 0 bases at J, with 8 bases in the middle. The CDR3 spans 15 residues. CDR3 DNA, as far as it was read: TGTGCCAGCAGTTGGACAGATTCCTATAATTCGCCC. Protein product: CASSWTDSYNSP. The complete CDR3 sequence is CASSWTDSYNSPLYF.

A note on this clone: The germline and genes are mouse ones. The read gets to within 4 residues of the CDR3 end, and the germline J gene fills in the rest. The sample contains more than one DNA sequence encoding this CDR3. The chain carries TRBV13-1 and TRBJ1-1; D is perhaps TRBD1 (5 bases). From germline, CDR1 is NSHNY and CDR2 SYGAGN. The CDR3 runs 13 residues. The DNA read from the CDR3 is TGTGCCAGCAGTGATGCAGGGCAGACA. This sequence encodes CASSDAGQT. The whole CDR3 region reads CASSDAGQTEVFF.

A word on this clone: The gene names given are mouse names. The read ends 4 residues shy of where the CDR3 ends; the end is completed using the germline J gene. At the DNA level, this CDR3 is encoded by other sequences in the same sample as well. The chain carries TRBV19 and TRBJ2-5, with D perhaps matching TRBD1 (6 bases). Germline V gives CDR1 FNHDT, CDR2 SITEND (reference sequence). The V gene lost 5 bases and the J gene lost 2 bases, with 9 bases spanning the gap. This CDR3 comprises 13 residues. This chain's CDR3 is CASRNRVQDTQYF. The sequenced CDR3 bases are TGTGCCAGCAGAAACAGGGTCCAAGAC.

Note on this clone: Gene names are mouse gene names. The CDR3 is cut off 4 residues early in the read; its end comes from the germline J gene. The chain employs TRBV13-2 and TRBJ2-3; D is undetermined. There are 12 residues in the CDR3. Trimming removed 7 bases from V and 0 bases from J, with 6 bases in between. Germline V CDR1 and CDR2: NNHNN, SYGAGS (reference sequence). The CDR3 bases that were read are TGTGCCAGCAAGACTAGTGCAGAA. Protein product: CASKTSAE. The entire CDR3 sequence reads CASKTSAETLYF.

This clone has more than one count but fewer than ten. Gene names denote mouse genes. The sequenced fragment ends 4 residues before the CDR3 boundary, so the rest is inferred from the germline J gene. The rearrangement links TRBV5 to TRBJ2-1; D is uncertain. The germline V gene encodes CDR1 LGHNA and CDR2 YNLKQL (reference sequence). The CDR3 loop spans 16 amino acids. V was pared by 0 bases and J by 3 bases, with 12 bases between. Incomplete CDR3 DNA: TGTGCCAGCAGCCAAGAGGCTCTGGCTGTCTATGCT. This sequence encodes CASSQEALAVYA. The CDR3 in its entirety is CASSQEALAVYAEQFF.

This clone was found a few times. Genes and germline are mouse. Partial CDR3 DNA: TGTGCCAGCGCCCCCGGGACAGGGTACACCGGG. This gives the protein CASAPGTGYTG. The whole CDR3 region reads CASAPGTGYTGQLYF. The gene calls are TRBV13-2 and TRBJ2-2; 9 positions agree with TRBD1. The DNA ends 4 residues before the CDR3 does, and the rest of the CDR3 is filled in from the germline J gene. The CDR3 loop spans 15 amino acids. Germline V gene lookup returns CDR1 NNHNN and CDR2 SYGAGS (reference sequence). V was pared by 6 bases and J by 3 bases, with 6 bases of the junction left unmatched.

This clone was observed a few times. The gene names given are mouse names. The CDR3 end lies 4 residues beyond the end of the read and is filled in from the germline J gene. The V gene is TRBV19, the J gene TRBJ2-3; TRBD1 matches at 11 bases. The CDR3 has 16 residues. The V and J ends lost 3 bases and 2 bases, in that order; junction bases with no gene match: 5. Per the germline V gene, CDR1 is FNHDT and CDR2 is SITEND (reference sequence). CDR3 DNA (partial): TGTGCCAGCAGTAAGGGACAGGGGGGGATTGCAGAA. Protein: CASSKGQGGIAE. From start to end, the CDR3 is CASSKGQGGIAETLYF.

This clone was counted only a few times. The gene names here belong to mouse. CDR3 DNA, as far as it was read: TGTGCCAGCGCACAGGGAAACACA. Its translation is CASAQGNT. The CDR3 in full is CASAQGNTEVFF. The chain joins TRBV19 to TRBJ1-1; D may be TRBD1 (6 bases). The DNA ends 4 residues before the CDR3 does, and the rest of the CDR3 is filled in from the germline J gene. Per germline, CDR1 FNHDT and CDR2 SITEND (reference sequence). The germline V and J ends were trimmed by 7 bases and 1 base, with 8 bases remaining between them. The CDR3 spans 12 residues.

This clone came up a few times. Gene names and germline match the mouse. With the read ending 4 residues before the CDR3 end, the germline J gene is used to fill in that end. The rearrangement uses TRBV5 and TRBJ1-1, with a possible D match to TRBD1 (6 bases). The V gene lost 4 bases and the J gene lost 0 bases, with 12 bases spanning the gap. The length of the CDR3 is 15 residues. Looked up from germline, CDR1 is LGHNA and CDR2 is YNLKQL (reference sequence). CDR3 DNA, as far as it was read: TGTGCCAGCAGCCCTCCCGGGACATCAAACACA. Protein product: CASSPPGTSNT. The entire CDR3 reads CASSPPGTSNTEVFF.

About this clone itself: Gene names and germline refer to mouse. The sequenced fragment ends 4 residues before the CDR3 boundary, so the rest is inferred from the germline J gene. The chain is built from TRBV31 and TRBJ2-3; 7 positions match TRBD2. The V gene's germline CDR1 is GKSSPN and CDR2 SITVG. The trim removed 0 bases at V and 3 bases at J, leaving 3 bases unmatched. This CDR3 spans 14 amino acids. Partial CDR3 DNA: TGTGCCTGGAGTCTAGTACTGGGGGCAGAA. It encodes CAWSLVLGAE. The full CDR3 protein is CAWSLVLGAETLYF.

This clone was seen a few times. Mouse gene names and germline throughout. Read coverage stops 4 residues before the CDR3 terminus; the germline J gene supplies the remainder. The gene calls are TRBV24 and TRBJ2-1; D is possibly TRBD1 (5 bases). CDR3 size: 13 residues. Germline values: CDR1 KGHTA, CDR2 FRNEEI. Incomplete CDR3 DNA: TGTGCCAGCAGTTCCAGGGAGAGAGCT. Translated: CASSSRERA. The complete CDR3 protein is CASSSRERAEQFF.

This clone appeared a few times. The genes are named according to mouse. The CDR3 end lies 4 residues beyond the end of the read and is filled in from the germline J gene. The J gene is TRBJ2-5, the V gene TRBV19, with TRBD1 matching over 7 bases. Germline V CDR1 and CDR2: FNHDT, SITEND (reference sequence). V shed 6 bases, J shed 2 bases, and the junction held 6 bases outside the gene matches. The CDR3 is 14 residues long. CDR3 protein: CASKQGWGQDTQYF. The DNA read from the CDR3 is TGTGCCAGCAAACAGGGGTGGGGCCAAGAC. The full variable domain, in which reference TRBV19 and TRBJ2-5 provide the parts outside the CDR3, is GGIITQTPKFLIGQEGQKLTLKCQQNFNHDTMYWYRQDSGKGLRLIYYSITENDLQKGDLSEGYDASREKKSSFSLTVTSAQKNEMAVFLCASKQGWGQDTQYFGPGTRLLVL.

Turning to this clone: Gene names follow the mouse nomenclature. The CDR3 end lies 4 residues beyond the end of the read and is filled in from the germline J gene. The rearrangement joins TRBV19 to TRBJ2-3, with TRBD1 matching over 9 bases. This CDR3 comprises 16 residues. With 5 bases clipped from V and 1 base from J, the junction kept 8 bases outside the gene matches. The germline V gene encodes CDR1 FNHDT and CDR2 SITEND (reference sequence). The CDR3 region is CASRTGTGKGAETLYF. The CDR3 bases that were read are TGTGCCAGCAGAACGGGGACAGGGAAGGGTGCAGAA.

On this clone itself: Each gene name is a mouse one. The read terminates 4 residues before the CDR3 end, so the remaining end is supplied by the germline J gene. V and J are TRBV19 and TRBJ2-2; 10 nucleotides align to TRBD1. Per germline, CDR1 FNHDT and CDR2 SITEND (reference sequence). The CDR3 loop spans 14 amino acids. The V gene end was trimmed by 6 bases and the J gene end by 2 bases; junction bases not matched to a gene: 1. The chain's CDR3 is CASKGQGNTGQLYF. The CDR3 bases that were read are TGTGCCAGCAAGGGACAGGGGAACACCGGG. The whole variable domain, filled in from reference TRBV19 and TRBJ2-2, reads GGIITQTPKFLIGQEGQKLTLKCQQNFNHDTMYWYRQDSGKGLRLIYYSITENDLQKGDLSEGYDASREKKSSFSLTVTSAQKNEMAVFLCASKGQGNTGQLYFGEGSKLTVL.

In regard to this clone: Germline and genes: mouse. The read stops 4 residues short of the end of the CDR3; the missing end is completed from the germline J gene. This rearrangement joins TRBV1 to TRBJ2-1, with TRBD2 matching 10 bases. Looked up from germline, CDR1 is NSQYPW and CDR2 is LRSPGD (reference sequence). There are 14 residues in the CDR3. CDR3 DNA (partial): TGCACCTGCAGTGCCTCGACTGGGGGGGCT. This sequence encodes CTCSASTGGA. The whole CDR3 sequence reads CTCSASTGGAEQFF.

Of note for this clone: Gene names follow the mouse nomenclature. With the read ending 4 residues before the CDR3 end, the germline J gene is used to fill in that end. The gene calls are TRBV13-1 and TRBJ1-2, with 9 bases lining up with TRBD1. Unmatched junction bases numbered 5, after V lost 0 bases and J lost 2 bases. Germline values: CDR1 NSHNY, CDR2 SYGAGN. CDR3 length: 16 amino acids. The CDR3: CASSDGWDRDNSDYTF. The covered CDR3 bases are TGTGCCAGCAGTGATGGATGGGACAGGGATAACTCC.